This TCR beta chain was sequenced during a study of memory CD4+ T cells and cytomegalovirus serostatus. Study details: Donors were healthy Belgian adults, about ten CMV seropositive and 24 seronegative. Study findings and constraints: CD4+ memory repertoires contained about two fifths of the 164 reported CMV TCRbeta sequences. The CMV-associated TCR signature appears largely within the CD4+ memory repertoire.

Clones were sequenced by immunoSEQ multiplex PCR, and TCRdb holds only the in-frame ones, with some missing. Of about 48,000 clones in the sample, more than 70% are singletons; the top ten hold 0.6% to 0.95%. There are a few counts of this clone. Its antigen is unknown. Single viable CD3+CD4+CD8-CD45RO+ cells were sorted as the memory CD4+ T cells. CMV serostatus came from serum IgG against pp150, pp28, p38, p52. Sequencing was done on a sample of memory CD4+ T cells from blood. This clonotype was sampled from an adult in good health and CMV-seronegative.

CDR3 region: CASSLVLAGGTGETQYF. CDR3 nucleotide sequence: TGTGCCAGCAGCTTAGTGCTAGCGGGAGGAACGGGAGAGACCCAGTACTTC. The J gene is TRBJ2-5, the V gene TRBV7-9; 11 bases agree with TRBD2. The junction had 8 bases not matched to a gene; V was cut back by 1 base and J by 4 bases. Germline CDR1 reads SEHNR; CDR2 reads FQNEAQ (reference sequence). This CDR3 comprises 17 residues.